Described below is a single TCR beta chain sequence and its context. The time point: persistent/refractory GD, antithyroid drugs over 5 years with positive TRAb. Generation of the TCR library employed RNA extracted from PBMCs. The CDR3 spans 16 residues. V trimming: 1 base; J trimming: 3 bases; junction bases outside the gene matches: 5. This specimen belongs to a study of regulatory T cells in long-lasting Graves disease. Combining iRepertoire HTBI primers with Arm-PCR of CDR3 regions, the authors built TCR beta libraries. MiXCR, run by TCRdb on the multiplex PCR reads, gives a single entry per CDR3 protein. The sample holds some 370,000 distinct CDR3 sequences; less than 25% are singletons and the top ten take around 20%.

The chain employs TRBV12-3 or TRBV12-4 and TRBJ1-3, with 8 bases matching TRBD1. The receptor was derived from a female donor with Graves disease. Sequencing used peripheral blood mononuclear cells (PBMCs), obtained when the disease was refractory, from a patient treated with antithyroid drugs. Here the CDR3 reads CASSLGVRGLGNTIYF. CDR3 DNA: TGTGCCAGCAGTTTAGGGGTCAGGGGGCTTGGAAACACCATATATTTT.